Below, one TCR beta chain is given with its context. This CDR3 has 16 residues. The germline V gene has CDR1 MNHEY and CDR2 SVGEGT. The V segment lost 5 bases and the J segment 3 bases; nucleotides outside the gene matches: 9. The sample is drawn from a study of blood T cell repertoires in COVID-19. Some clones are missing from TCRdb's copy, which holds only in-frame ones; the method was immunoSEQ multiplex PCR. Here the sample spans approximately 170,000 clones, approximately 84% being singletons. The sequence derives from a man in his 70s with active or convalescent COVID-19. The gene calls are TRBV6-2 or TRBV6-3 and TRBJ1-4; 7 nucleotides align to TRBD1. Sample: peripheral blood. The CDR3: CASSTTGDLPNEKLFF. The DNA of the CDR3 is TGTGCCAGCAGTACCACAGGGGACCTGCCTAATGAAAAACTGTTTTTT.